This section outlines one TCR beta chain sequence together with its context. Its antigen has not been determined. Nothing much larger sits one base from this clone, and base qualities are not available. The data derive from a study of immune evolution from preneoplasia to lung adenocarcinoma (dated by TCRdb to 2020 to 2022). Concerning the study at large: HLA loss of heterozygosity was seen in approximately 6.5%, 16% and 36% of AIS, MIA and ADC lesions, and in no AAH lesions. The study profiled immune contexture across lung adenocarcinoma precursors and invasive adenocarcinoma using immune gene expression, TCR sequencing and multiplex immunofluorescence. The study reported that around 100 samples were used for TCR sequencing. TCR sequencing data came from approximately 46 patients. Resected precursor lesions (AAH, AIS, MIA) and invasive adenocarcinomas were each compared against paired morphologically normal lung tissue. The sample size depended on which specimens were available, not on a prior power calculation. The immune data were integrated with whole exome sequencing and methylation data obtained from the same cohort of nodules. POLYSOLVER was used to infer Class I HLA alleles from exome data, and LOHHLA was used to detect allele-specific HLA loss. The overall cohort comprised some 53 patients with pulmonary nodules who underwent surgical resection. On the study overall, not on this receptor specifically: Top T cell clone frequencies were highest in normal lung and appeared to decrease progressively from AAH through AIS, MIA and invasive adenocarcinoma. Normal lung showed the highest clonality, whereas later-stage lesions appeared to have higher T cell density and diversity but lower clonality. T cell clonality was highest in KRAS-mutant nodules compared with EGFR-mutant or double wild-type lesions. All patients were from Japan and China, so applicability to Western populations was uncertain. Findings were based on association rather than direct causation; larger cohorts with long-term follow-up and longitudinal biopsies were deemed needed.

The immunoSEQ hsTCRbeta Kit was used to sequence TCR beta CDR3 regions from DNA. The study's own analysis went as follows. TCR sequencing data were analysed with the ImmunoSEQ Analyzer. T cell clonality was defined as 1 minus Pielou's evenness, as computed on productive rearrangements. The inverse Simpson index, applied to productive templates, was used to measure T cell diversity. T cell density was defined as TCR beta template counts normalized to usable DNA, with usable DNA estimated by amplification and sequencing of housekeeping genes. Two-sided Kruskal-Wallis tests were used to compare TCR metrics between histologic stages. This immuneACCESS table, as held by TCRdb, lists in-frame sequences with V and J called but not all clones. Of the missing ones, under half trace to an unresolved V gene in checked studies; the others have no known cause. Clone size and V and J calls were adopted from that table, with D and trimming inferred from the DNA. In all, the sample holds around 3,000 clones, and about 87% of those were seen once. The biggest ten clones account for about 4% of the sample.

Via the germline V gene, CDR1 is MNHNS and CDR2 SASEGT. The CDR3 spans 14 residues, from the cysteine through the phenylalanine. The only DNA kept is the CDR3, 42 bases in frame from the first base. Trimming leaves V shorter by 9 bases and J shorter by 8 bases, with the junction holding 11 bases beyond the gene matches. Patients underwent resection in Japan or China between the mid-2010s and the late 2010s. Two lung cancer pathologists independently confirmed the histologic diagnosis of each case on H&E slides. Premalignant or tumor cells were enriched for nucleic acid extraction by macro-dissection performed after pathologic assessment. DNA was isolated from FFPE tissue using the AllPrep DNA/RNA FFPE Kit.

The TCR was taken from an older person with invasive lung adenocarcinoma. Sequenced sample: FFPE invasive lung adenocarcinoma tissue. Taken with the paper, the label for cell subset or site translates to: frankly invasive lung adenocarcinoma (ADC). Here the chain combines TRBV6-1 and TRBJ2-1; the central 9 bases match TRBD1. The CDR3 is CASGSGQGFHEQFF. The DNA sequence follows: TGTGCCAGTGGATCGGGACAGGGATTTCATGAGCAGTTCTTC.